These T cell receptor beta chains were read from a single sample in a study of cytomegalovirus exposure and HLA in healthy donors. Profiled with immunoSEQ multiplex PCR; TCRdb holds only in-frame clones, not every one. The sample holds roughly 120,000 clones, around 79% seen once. The sample taken for sequencing was PBMCs. The origin of the receptors is a woman aged 40-49 years in good health and CMV-seronegative. Each CDR3 is given with its conserved first and last residue. A D gene is named only where the DNA matches it firmly. Size is omitted from some rows. Given values are once, few, many or a class for expanded clones.

d_call j_call clone_size v_call cdr3_aa cdr3_nt
. TRBJ2-3 . TRBV18 CASSPSVADTQYF TGTGCCAGCTCACCTAGCGTGGCAGATACGCAGTATTTT
TRBD2 TRBJ2-1 . TRBV10-1 CASSEDLPVGCTSGVHNEQFF TGCGCCAGCAGTGAGGACCTGCCCGTTGGGTGTACTAGCGGGGTCCACAATGAGCAGTTCTTC
. TRBJ1-2 . TRBV6-1 CATEAGTQTDYTF TGTGCCACCGAAGCGGGAACACAAACGGACTACACCTTC
TRBD2 TRBJ2-3 once TRBV5-1 CASSLSGRATDTQYF TGCGCCAGCAGCTTGAGCGGGAGGGCCACAGATACGCAGTATTTT
TRBD2 TRBJ2-7 . TRBV18 CASSPGLAEYYEQYF TGTGCCAGCTCACCGGGGCTAGCGGAGTACTACGAGCAGTACTTC
TRBD1 TRBJ1-6 . TRBV6-5 CASRRQGNSPLHF TGTGCCAGCAGACGACAGGGCAATTCACCCCTCCACTTT
TRBD2 TRBJ2-7 . TRBV7-6 CASSLATPLAGGSYEQYF TGTGCCAGCAGCTTAGCGACCCCCCTAGCGGGAGGGTCCTACGAGCAGTACTTC
TRBD2 TRBJ2-3 once TRBV5-1 CASKFSLGGGTDTQYF TGCGCCAGCAAATTCTCCCTGGGAGGGGGCACAGATACGCAGTATTTT
. TRBJ1-5 . TRBV2 CASTGSGGTQPQHF TGTGCCAGCACGGGTTCGGGGGGAACTCAGCCCCAGCATTTT
TRBD2 TRBJ2-2 . TRBV5-1 CASSPGGLAGTGELFF TGCGCCAGCAGCCCCGGGGGACTAGCGGGGACCGGGGAGCTGTTTTTT
. TRBJ1-1 . TRBV6-6 CASIQGMGEAFF TGTGCCAGCATTCAGGGGATGGGGGAAGCTTTCTTT
. TRBJ1-5 . TRBV4-3 CASSQSLRSNQPQHF TGCGCCAGCAGCCAGTCTTTGAGGAGCAATCAGCCCCAGCATTTT
TRBD2 TRBJ2-7 . TRBV7-9 CASSLGSGSEQYF TGTGCCAGCAGCTTAGGGAGCGGGAGTGAGCAGTACTTC
. TRBJ2-7 . TRBV7-8 CASSARSGSYEQYF TGTGCCAGCAGCGCTCGAAGCGGCTCCTACGAGCAGTACTTC
TRBD1 TRBJ1-2 . TRBV19 CASSIGGTVTNYGYTF TGTGCCAGTAGTATCGGCGGGACAGTTACCAACTATGGCTACACCTTC
. TRBJ2-7 . TRBV7-2 CASSLAGGLGEQYF TGTGCCAGCAGCTTAGCGGGGGGGCTTGGGGAGCAGTACTTC
TRBD1 TRBJ1-6 . TRBV7-2 CASSPVGGRNSPLHF TGTGCCAGCAGCCCTGTAGGGGGCAGGAATTCACCCCTCCACTTT
. TRBJ2-3 few TRBV7-2 CASSLVGDTQYF TGTGCCAGCAGCTTAGTCGGAGATACGCAGTATTTT
TRBD2 TRBJ2-2 few TRBV9 CASSTPGGGIQNTGELFF TGTGCCAGCAGCACACCCGGCGGGGGGATCCAGAACACCGGGGAGCTGTTTTTT
TRBD2 TRBJ2-5 . TRBV5-4 CASSLRLAGGLETQYF TGTGCCAGCAGCTTGAGGCTAGCGGGGGGGCTGGAGACCCAGTACTTC
. TRBJ1-5 few TRBV4-2 CASSPRELSGQPQHF TGTGCCAGCAGCCCTCGGGAGCTTTCGGGGCAGCCCCAGCATTTT
. TRBJ1-2 . TRBV2 CASSEGTASYGYTF TGTGCCAGCAGTGAAGGGACAGCAAGTTATGGCTACACCTTC
TRBD1 TRBJ1-2 once TRBV7-9 CASSSTGGEVYGYTF TGTGCCAGCAGCTCCACAGGGGGCGAGGTCTATGGCTACACCTTC
TRBD2 TRBJ2-1 . TRBV6-5 CASSYGLAGTYNEQFF TGTGCCAGCAGTTACGGACTAGCGGGAACCTACAATGAGCAGTTCTTC
. TRBJ2-2 . TRBV6-1 CASGWGTQNTGELFF TGTGCCAGCGGGTGGGGGACACAGAACACCGGGGAGCTGTTTTTT
TRBD1 TRBJ1-1 many TRBV19 CASSMREQGAEAFF TGTGCCAGTAGTATGAGAGAACAGGGGGCTGAAGCTTTCTTT
TRBD2 TRBJ2-1 . TRBV10-3 CATFPDAGAVNERFF TGTGCCACCTTTCCAGATGCGGGAGCGGTCAATGAGCGGTTCTTC
TRBD1 TRBJ2-3 . TRBV11-2 CASSSTNRGRRTQYF TGTGCCAGCAGCTCAACGAACAGGGGGCGACGAACGCAGTATTTT
TRBD2 TRBJ2-7 few TRBV4-3 CASSQARGRADEQYF TGCGCCAGCAGCCAAGCTCGAGGGAGGGCCGACGAGCAGTACTTC
TRBD1 TRBJ2-1 . TRBV9 CASSVATGDTYNEQFF TGTGCCAGCAGCGTAGCGACAGGGGACACCTACAATGAGCAGTTCTTC
. TRBJ2-5 . TRBV7-3 CASSLNPTGYETQYF TGTGCCAGCAGCTTAAATCCCACAGGGTACGAGACCCAGTACTTC
. TRBJ2-4 . TRBV9 CASSVDGSFKNIQYF TGTGCCAGCAGCGTAGATGGGAGCTTCAAAAACATTCAGTACTTC
TRBD1 TRBJ1-2 . TRBV5-4 CASSPRGRDYGYTF TGTGCCAGCAGCCCCAGGGGGCGGGACTATGGCTACACCTTC
. TRBJ1-2 . TRBV28 CASSSPGYGYTF TGTGCCAGCAGTTCCCCAGGCTATGGCTACACCTTC
. TRBJ1-4 . TRBV10-3 CAISESRQPTNEKLFF TGTGCCATCAGTGAGTCAAGACAACCAACTAATGAAAAACTGTTTTTT
TRBD1 TRBJ2-5 . TRBV4-2 CASSHGDRVREQYF TGTGCCAGCAGCCATGGGGACAGGGTAAGGGAGCAGTACTTC
TRBD1 TRBJ1-2 . TRBV6-6 CASRTGGNYGYTF TGTGCCAGCAGAACAGGGGGTAACTATGGCTACACCTTC
. TRBJ1-5 . TRBV20-1 CSASRNQPQHF TGCAGTGCTAGTCGGAATCAGCCCCAGCATTTT
TRBD2 TRBJ2-7 . TRBV10-1 CASSESIPSGNSYEQYF TGCGCCAGCAGTGAGTCGATTCCTAGCGGGAACTCCTACGAGCAGTACTTC
. TRBJ1-1 . TRBV13 CASSSGGVNTEAFF TGTGCCAGCAGCTCCGGGGGGGTTAACACTGAAGCTTTCTTT
TRBD1 TRBJ2-5 . TRBV4-1 CASSQSGQGGETQYF TGCGCCAGCAGCCAATCGGGACAGGGAGGGGAGACCCAGTACTTC
. TRBJ1-1 few TRBV4-1 CASSQDGREDTEAFF TGCGCCAGCAGCCAAGATGGGAGGGAGGACACTGAAGCTTTCTTT
TRBD2 TRBJ2-1 . TRBV7-2 CASSQYGTRAGNEQFF TGTGCCAGCAGCCAATATGGGACTAGGGCCGGTAATGAGCAGTTCTTC
TRBD1 TRBJ2-7 . TRBV10-2 CASKPTWDRGSYEQYF TGCGCCAGCAAACCAACCTGGGACAGGGGATCCTACGAGCAGTACTTC
. TRBJ1-3 few TRBV5-1 CASSLESGFNTIYF TGCGCCAGCAGCTTGGAATCCGGGTTCAACACCATATATTTT
TRBD1 TRBJ1-4 . TRBV7-9 CASSNRGTNEKLFF TGTGCCAGCAGTAACAGGGGGACTAATGAAAAACTGTTTTTT
TRBD1 TRBJ1-1 . TRBV18 CASSPTGTGNTEAFF TGTGCCAGCTCACCCACCGGGACAGGGAACACTGAAGCTTTCTTT
TRBD1 TRBJ1-2 . TRBV7-8 CASRAGQARSGYTF TGTGCCAGCAGAGCTGGACAGGCCCGTTCCGGCTACACCTTC
TRBD1 TRBJ1-2 . TRBV18 CASSPRQGADYGYTF TGTGCCAGCTCACCTCGACAGGGGGCGGACTATGGCTACACCTTC
TRBD1 TRBJ1-5 few TRBV11-2 CASSSQGANQPQHF TGTGCCAGCAGCTCACAGGGGGCTAATCAGCCCCAGCATTTT
TRBD2 TRBJ2-1 . TRBV6-5 CASSLAGYEQFF TGTGCCAGCAGTTTAGCGGGCTATGAGCAGTTCTTC
TRBD1 TRBJ1-4 . TRBV4-2 CASSQGGQGNEKLFF TGTGCCAGCAGCCAAGGCGGACAGGGGAATGAAAAACTGTTTTTT
TRBD2 TRBJ2-1 . TRBV19 CASSNRKASGSHEQFF TGTGCCAGTAGTAATCGAAAGGCTAGCGGGAGCCATGAGCAGTTCTTC
. TRBJ2-2 . TRBV5-1 CASSLALYTGELFF TGCGCCAGCAGCTTGGCCCTATACACCGGGGAGCTGTTTTTT
TRBD2 TRBJ2-7 once TRBV7-2 CASSIRRDYYEQYF TGTGCCAGCAGCATTCGCAGGGACTACTACGAGCAGTACTTC
. TRBJ1-4 . TRBV13 CASKGWTNEKLFF TGTGCCAGCAAGGGGTGGACTAATGAAAAACTGTTTTTT
. TRBJ1-2 . TRBV5-4 CASSWQGGQGGYTF TGTGCCAGCAGCTGGCAGGGAGGGCAGGGTGGCTACACCTTC
. TRBJ2-1 once TRBV7-2 CASSLAGQGEQFF TGTGCCAGCAGCTTAGCCGGCCAGGGTGAGCAGTTCTTC
. TRBJ1-1 . TRBV25-1 CASRAQGNTEAFF TGTGCCAGCAGGGCCCAGGGAAACACTGAAGCTTTCTTT
. TRBJ2-1 once TRBV2 CASSVGAAGSYNEQFF TGTGCCAGCAGCGTTGGAGCGGCCGGCTCCTACAATGAGCAGTTCTTC